Below, 11 T cell receptor beta chains from the same sample are listed, as sequenced in a study of metastatic and nonmetastatic thyroid tumors (dated by TCRdb to the early 2020s). None of the patients had been given any treatment before thyroid surgery. Libraries were constructed by PCR. Data came from an Illumina HiSeq 4000. TCRdb's own reprocessing of the public reads used fastp at Q25 and MiXCR and kept productive beta chains. In this sample the table shows roughly 75,000 clones, around 12% of which occur a single time. The ten largest clones capture 7% to 10% of the sample. The sample taken for sequencing was tumor tissue. The receptors come from a female donor with papillary thyroid cancer or a benign thyroid nodule (not recorded which). Some clones in this sample may be carry-over from other donors' samples.

This clone was seen only a few times. The chain recombines TRBV6-1 with TRBJ1-2; 8 nucleotides line up with TRBD1. J gave up 4 bases and V 1 base, and 8 bases lay outside the gene matches. CDR3 length: 16 amino acids. CDR1 is MNHNS and CDR2 is SASEGT in the germline V gene. The CDR3 coding sequence is TGTGCCAGCAGTGAAGAGGCGACAGGGGTCTCCTATGGCTACACCTTC. Translating it yields CASSEEATGVSYGYTF.

This clone has only a few counts. A read error is possible here, since a much larger clone lies one base away. This chain links TRBV19 with TRBJ1-1, with D tentatively TRBD1 (5 bases). The CDR3 spans 13 residues. Germline-derived CDR1 and CDR2 are LNHDA and SQIVND (reference sequence). Trimming stripped 0 bases from V and 10 bases from J, with 12 bases between. CDR3 region: CASSIDEGGAAFF. For the CDR3, the DNA is TGTGCCAGTAGTATAGATGAAGGAGGGGCAGCTTTCTTT.

This clone was recorded many times. The gene calls are TRBV24-1 and TRBJ1-1; D perhaps matches TRBD1 (6 bases). V was shortened by 3 bases and J by 4 bases, with 14 bases between the two germline ends. Germline CDR1 and CDR2: KGHDR and SFDVKD. The CDR3 consists of 15 residues. CDR3 loop: CATSDGGATGTEAFF. CDR3 DNA sequence: TGTGCCACCAGTGATGGGGGGGCTACCGGCACTGAAGCTTTCTTT.

This clone has a count of ten or more. The chain is built from TRBV20-1 and TRBJ2-1, with no clear D. The V end was cut by 0 bases, the J end by 0 bases, with 9 bases between. This CDR3 contains 15 residues. The V gene's germline CDR1 is DFQATT and CDR2 SNEGSKA (reference sequence). The CDR3 sequence: CSARDGADSYNEQFF. The DNA for the CDR3 is TGCAGTGCTAGAGATGGCGCAGACTCCTACAATGAGCAGTTCTTC.

Sample share makes this clone medium-sized. The chain combines TRBV19 with TRBJ2-1; 7 positions match TRBD2. The CDR3 is 15 amino acids. Looked up from germline, CDR1 is LNHDA and CDR2 is SQIVND (reference sequence). Losses at the gene ends were 3 bases for V and 1 base for J; bases not matched to a gene: 3. CDR3 in amino acids: CASSIYGRSYNEQFF. CDR3 in DNA: TGTGCCAGTAGTATCTACGGGAGGTCCTACAATGAGCAGTTCTTC.

A few counts support this clone. This may stem from a read error, because a much larger clone lies one nucleotide away. The chain joins TRBV19 to TRBJ2-3; TRBD2 matches 8 bases. Germline CDR1 is LNHDA and CDR2 is SQIVND (reference sequence). This CDR3 comprises 15 residues. The J segment lost 11 bases and the V segment lost 6 bases, leaving 16 bases of the junction unmatched. The chain's CDR3 is CASSLVSGTVGRQYF. CDR3 nucleotide sequence: TGTGCCAGTAGCCTTGTTAGCGGGACGGTGGGTAGGCAGTATTTT.

This clone is classed as medium-sized. Within the sample, other DNA sequences also encode this same CDR3. The chain links TRBV2 to TRBJ1-2; no clear D gene. This CDR3 region has 11 residues. Germline V gene lookup returns CDR1 SNHLY and CDR2 FYNNEI. The V end lost 5 bases, the J end lost 4 bases, and 5 bases lay between the germline ends. DNA for the CDR3: TGTGCCAGCAGTTACAGCTATGGCTACACCTTC. Translating it yields CASSYSYGYTF.

This clone was detected ten times or more. The rearrangement joins TRBV6-1 to TRBJ2-7; 9 bases map to TRBD1. Germline-derived CDR1 and CDR2 are MNHNS and SASEGT. Trimming at V came to 8 bases and at J to 5 bases, leaving 7 bases not matched to a gene. The CDR3 loop spans 13 amino acids. The CDR3, as DNA: TGTGCCAGCCAGGGACAGGGTGGAAACGAGCAGTACTTC. Its translation is CASQGQGGNEQYF.

This clone was recorded at least ten times. At one boundary the junction diverges from the germline segment, which might be a read error. Other DNA sequences of this sample code for an identical CDR3. The V and J genes are TRBV7-2 and TRBJ2-3; 8 bases map to TRBD1. This CDR3 is built from 12 residues. Germline CDR1 is SGHTA and CDR2 is FQGNSA. The CDR3 DNA reads as TGTGCCAGCAGCTTTAACGGGCGACAGGGGCAGTTT. Amino acid sequence: CASSFNGRQGQF.

The gene calls are TRBV5-1 and TRBJ2-7, with D perhaps TRBD2 (5 bases). CDR1 SGHRS and CDR2 YFSETQ come from the germline V gene. The CDR3 has 15 amino acids. The V and J ends lost 0 bases and 6 bases respectively, with 16 bases between them. The CDR3 loop reads CASSLVGAGMVEQYF. The DNA for the CDR3 is TGCGCCAGCAGCTTGGTTGGCGCCGGGATGGTCGAGCAGTACTTC.

This clone has a count of ten or more. The V call is TRBV12-3 or TRBV12-4, the J call TRBJ2-7, with no clear D. CDR3 length: 12 residues. Trimming shortened V by 7 bases and J by 0 bases, and 7 bases separated the two germline ends. The CDR3 region is CASITSSYEQYF. In nucleotides, the CDR3 is TGTGCCAGCATTACGAGCTCCTACGAGCAGTACTTC.